Listed below are T cell receptor beta chains from one sample, sequenced in a study of shared clonotypes between healthy human individuals. Using immunoSEQ multiplex PCR, the repertoire was profiled, and TCRdb retains in-frame clones only, with some absent. This table holds hundreds of thousands of clones, 60% to 85% found once. The material sequenced was PBMCs. These receptors all stem from a woman between 35 and 50 years old in good health. Some clones in this sample may be carry-over from other donors' samples. Both conserved end residues are part of each CDR3. The size field is filled for only some rows; it gives once, few, many or a size class.

clone size: .; V gene: TRBV10-1; CDR3 protein: CASSSRDKGPDQPQHF
clone size: .; V gene: TRBV29-1; CDR3 protein: CSVGTSGSWDEQFF
clone size: .; V gene: TRBV11-2; CDR3 protein: CASSLLGTGFGELFF
clone size: .; V gene: TRBV7-9; CDR3 protein: CASNLAGVREQFF
clone size: few; V gene: TRBV7-2; CDR3 protein: CASGRVLGGVDEQFF
clone size: .; V gene: TRBV6-6; CDR3 protein: CASSYGFSYEQYF
clone size: .; V gene: TRBV7-9; CDR3 protein: CASSPARGNNSPLHF
clone size: few; V gene: TRBV2; CDR3 protein: CASSAGFWTGELFF
clone size: .; V gene: TRBV9; CDR3 protein: CASGQGRTDTQYF
clone size: .; V gene: TRBV27; CDR3 protein: CASSPRRGPYQETQYF
clone size: few; V gene: TRBV5-1; CDR3 protein: CASSFRPGNTEAFF
clone size: .; V gene: TRBV12-5; CDR3 protein: CASGTGTPSSYNEQFF
clone size: few; V gene: TRBV2; CDR3 protein: CASSEGEGTEAFF
clone size: .; V gene: TRBV5-1; CDR3 protein: CASRTRTSGRTEQFF
clone size: few; V gene: TRBV30; CDR3 protein: CAWSVYRKQYNEQFF
clone size: .; V gene: TRBV23-1; CDR3 protein: CASSQPLAGQETQYF
clone size: .; V gene: TRBV7-2; CDR3 protein: CASSITVSSYEQYF
clone size: .; V gene: TRBV27; CDR3 protein: CASRLFLTPGHEQFF
clone size: once; V gene: TRBV10-3; CDR3 protein: CAISEGEGGYGYTF
clone size: .; V gene: TRBV18; CDR3 protein: CASSPFSGRMDEQFF
clone size: .; V gene: TRBV5-1; CDR3 protein: CASSLATSANTGELFF
clone size: .; V gene: TRBV7-2; CDR3 protein: CASSTRETGELFF
clone size: .; V gene: TRBV25-1; CDR3 protein: CASSGKTGAGNEQFF
clone size: .; V gene: TRBV28; CDR3 protein: CASSKIDRVPETQYF
clone size: .; V gene: TRBV10-2; CDR3 protein: CASRVTPWGGEQYF
clone size: .; V gene: TRBV5-4; CDR3 protein: CASSSPGTANTGELFF
clone size: .; V gene: TRBV4-3; CDR3 protein: CASSQTSGNDIQYF
clone size: .; V gene: TRBV5-5; CDR3 protein: CASSYARGRAKETQYF
clone size: many; V gene: TRBV6-1; CDR3 protein: CASSETGKSEQYF
clone size: .; V gene: TRBV18; CDR3 protein: CASSPSSGRRGTQYF